The present entry profiles one TCR beta chain with its context. This entry is derived from a study of control samples from healthy donors and cancer patients. Assay used: immunoSEQ multiplex PCR; TCRdb lists only in-frame clones, some missing. This table holds under 70,000 clones, 95% to 96% found once. The receptor comes from a woman younger than 35 in good health. Sequencing was carried out using blood.

The CDR3 DNA follows: TGTGCCAGCAGCCGGGCGAGGGGCACTGAAGCTTTCTTT. It specifies CASSRARGTEAFF. This chain uses TRBV6-5 with TRBJ1-1; the D gene is possibly TRBD1 (5 bases). Germline assignment: CDR1 MNHEY and CDR2 SVGAGI. The CDR3 is made up of 13 amino acids. V was pared by 6 bases and J by 4 bases, with 12 bases between.